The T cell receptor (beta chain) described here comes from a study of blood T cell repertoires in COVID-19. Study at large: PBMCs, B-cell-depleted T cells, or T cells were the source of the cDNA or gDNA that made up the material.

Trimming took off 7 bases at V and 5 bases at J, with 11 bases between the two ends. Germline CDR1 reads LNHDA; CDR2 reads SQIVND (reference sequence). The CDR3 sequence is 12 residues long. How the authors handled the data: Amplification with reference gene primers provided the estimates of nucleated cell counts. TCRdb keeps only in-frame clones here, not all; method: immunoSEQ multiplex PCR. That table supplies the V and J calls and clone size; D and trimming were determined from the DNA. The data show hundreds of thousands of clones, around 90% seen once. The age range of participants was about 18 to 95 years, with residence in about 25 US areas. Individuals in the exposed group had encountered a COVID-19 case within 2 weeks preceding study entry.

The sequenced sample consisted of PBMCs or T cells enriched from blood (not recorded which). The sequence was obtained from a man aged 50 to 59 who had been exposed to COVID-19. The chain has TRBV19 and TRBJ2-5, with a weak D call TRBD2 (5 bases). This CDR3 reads CASTAGAETQYF. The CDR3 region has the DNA TGTGCCAGTACCGCGGGCGCGGAGACCCAGTACTTC. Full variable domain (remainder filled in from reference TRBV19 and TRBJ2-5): DGGITQSPKYLFRKEGQNVTLSCEQNLNHDAMYWYRQDPGQGLRLIYYSQIVNDFQKGDIAEGYSVSREKKESFPLTVTSAQKNPTAFYLCASTAGAETQYFGPGTRLLVL.